This T cell receptor beta chain comes out of a study of cytotoxic CD8 clonotypes in ibrutinib-treated CLL (dated by TCRdb to the early 2020s). About the investigation overall: The cohort was composed of some twelve relapsed/refractory and fewer than 16 treatment-naive patients; IGHV unmutated status was identified in roughly 17 patients. Every remission and progressive disease sample was obtained while ibrutinib was still being received by the patients. Responses were partial in some 24 patients and complete in 2; after median 68 months follow-up, roughly 14 stayed in remission and roughly twelve progressed. An average of about 250,000 productive templates and tens of thousands of productive rearrangements was obtained per sample. Cryopreserved peripheral blood mononuclear cells were obtained prior to treatment, at the time of response, and at either disease progression or sustained remission. Longitudinal samples were available for 26 of the 86 trial participants. Response samples were obtained after a median of 12 months of treatment, with a range of roughly 6 to 36 months.

The meaning of the sample's time point label: approximately 11 months on ibrutinib. For TCR beta library preparation, approximately 2.2 micrograms of genomic DNA were isolated from cryopreserved PBMCs. Longitudinal blood samples from CLL patients on ibrutinib monotherapy were analyzed using high-throughput TCR beta sequencing. Patients were enrolled in a phase 2 open-label single-center ibrutinib monotherapy trial. What the work shows at the level of the full study, not this receptor alone: Public clonotypes were found to be uncommon and were observed to contract or remain stable during treatment; the increase in clonality was shown to reflect expansion of private clonotypes at ibrutinib response. At baseline, clonality was higher than in age-matched healthy donors and showed a strong correlation with circulating CD8+ T-cell counts. Clonality rose at ibrutinib response, remained stable during sustained remission, and dropped back toward baseline at progression. Lymph node repertoires were not examined, and the timing of sampling was not matched between patients in sustained remission and those whose disease progressed.

Concerning this clone itself: This clone's antigen is unknown. The input lacks base qualities; no much larger clone sits a single base away.

Each clonotype received, on average, roughly 9.6x coverage in deep resolution sequencing performed on a MiSeq, where the target depth lay between 1 in 1 million and 1 in 200,000 T cells. The immunoSEQ hsTCRB Kit was used to generate the TCR beta libraries. The authors' analysis ran thus. ImmunoSEQ Data Assistant and ImmunoSEQ Analyzer were used for data analysis, and V, D and J genes were assigned according to IMGT definitions. Clonality was computed as one minus normalized Shannon entropy of productive rearrangement frequencies, ranging from 0 to 1. Public clonotype analysis was restricted to overrepresented clonotypes comprising at least 0.05% of each patient's repertoire. Approximately 14 age-matched healthy donor repertoires from immuneACCESS were used as controls for clonality. In its TCRdb copy, this immuneACCESS table keeps in-frame sequences only and misses some clones. Where compared with another copy, unresolved V genes explain less than half of these, and the others have no known cause. D and trimming were read from the DNA, whereas the V and J calls and clone size are those reported in that table. The sample data list tens of thousands of clones, and 45% to 60% of these were observed just once. The ten largest clonotypes hold roughly 14% of the sample.

Via the germline V gene, CDR1 is SGHVS and CDR2 FNYEAQ. The CDR3, from cysteine to phenylalanine, totals 14 residues. The CDR3 DNA has 42 bases and is translated from base 1. V lost 1 base and J lost 11 bases, and the count of bases not matched to a germline gene is 6. This sequence originates from a human donor with chronic lymphocytic leukemia. This specimen consisted of PBMCs, obtained after 12 months of ibrutinib treatment. The sequence is built from TRBV7-6 and TRBJ2-1, with 9 bases in between that match TRBD2. The nucleotides read TGTGCCAGCAGCTTAGGCGGGACTAGCAAAAAGCAGTTCTTC. Translated, this gives CASSLGGTSKKQFF.